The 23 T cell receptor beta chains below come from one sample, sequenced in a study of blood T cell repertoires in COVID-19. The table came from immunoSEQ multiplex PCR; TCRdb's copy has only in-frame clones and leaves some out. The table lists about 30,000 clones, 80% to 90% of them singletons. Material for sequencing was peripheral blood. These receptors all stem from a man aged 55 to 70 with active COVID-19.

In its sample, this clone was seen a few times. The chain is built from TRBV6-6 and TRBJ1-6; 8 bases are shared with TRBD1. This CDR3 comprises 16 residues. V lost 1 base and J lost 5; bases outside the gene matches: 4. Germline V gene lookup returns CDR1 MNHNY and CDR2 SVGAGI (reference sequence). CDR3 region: CASSYFGTGDNSPLHF. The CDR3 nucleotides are TGTGCCAGCAGTTACTTCGGGACAGGAGATAATTCACCCCTCCACTTT.

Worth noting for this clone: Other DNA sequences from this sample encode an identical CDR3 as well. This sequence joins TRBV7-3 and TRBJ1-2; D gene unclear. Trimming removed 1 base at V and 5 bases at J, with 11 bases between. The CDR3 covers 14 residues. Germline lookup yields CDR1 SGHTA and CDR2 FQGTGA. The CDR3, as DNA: TGTGCCAGCAGCTTAAACGCTGGGCCTTATGGCTACACCTTC. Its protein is CASSLNAGPYGYTF. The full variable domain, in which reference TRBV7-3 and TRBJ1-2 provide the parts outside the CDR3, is GAGVSQTPSNKVTEKGKYVELRCDPISGHTALYWYRQSLGQGPEFLIYFQGTGAADDSGLPNDRFFAVRPEGSVSTLKIQRTERGDSAVYLCASSLNAGPYGYTFGSGTRLTVV.

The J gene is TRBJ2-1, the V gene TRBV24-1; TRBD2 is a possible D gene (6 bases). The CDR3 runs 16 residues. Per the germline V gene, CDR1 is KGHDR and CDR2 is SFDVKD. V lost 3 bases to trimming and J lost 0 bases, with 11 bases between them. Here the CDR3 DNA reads TGTGCCACCAGTGATCACGGGAGAAGCTCCTACAATGAGCAGTTCTTC. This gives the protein CATSDHGRSSYNEQFF.

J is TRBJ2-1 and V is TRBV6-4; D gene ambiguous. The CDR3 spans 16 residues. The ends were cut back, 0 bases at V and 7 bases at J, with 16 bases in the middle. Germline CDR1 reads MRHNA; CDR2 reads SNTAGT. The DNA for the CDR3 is TGTGCCAGCAGTGACTCAGAGCGTCGGTCTTCGAATGAGCAGTTCTTC. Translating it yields CASSDSERRSSNEQFF.

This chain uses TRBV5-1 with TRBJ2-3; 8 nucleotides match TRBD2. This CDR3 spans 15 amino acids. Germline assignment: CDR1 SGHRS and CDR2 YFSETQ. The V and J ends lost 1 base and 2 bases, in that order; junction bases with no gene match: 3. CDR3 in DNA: TGCGCCAGCAGCTTGTTAGCGGGGAACACAGATACGCAGTATTTT. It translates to CASSLLAGNTDTQYF.

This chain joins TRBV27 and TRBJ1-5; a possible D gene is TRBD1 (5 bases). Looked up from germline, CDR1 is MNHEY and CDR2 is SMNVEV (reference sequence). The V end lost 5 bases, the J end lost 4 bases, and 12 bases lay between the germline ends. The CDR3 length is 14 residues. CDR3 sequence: CASSPIRGNQPQHF. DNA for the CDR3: TGTGCCAGCAGTCCGATTCGGGGGAATCAGCCCCAGCATTTT.

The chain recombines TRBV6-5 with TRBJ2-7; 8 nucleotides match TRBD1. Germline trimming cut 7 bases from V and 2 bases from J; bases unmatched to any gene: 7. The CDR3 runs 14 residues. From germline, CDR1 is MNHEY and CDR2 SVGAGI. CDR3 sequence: CASILRTGPYEQYF. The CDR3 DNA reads TGTGCCAGCATTTTAAGGACAGGGCCCTACGAGCAGTACTTC.

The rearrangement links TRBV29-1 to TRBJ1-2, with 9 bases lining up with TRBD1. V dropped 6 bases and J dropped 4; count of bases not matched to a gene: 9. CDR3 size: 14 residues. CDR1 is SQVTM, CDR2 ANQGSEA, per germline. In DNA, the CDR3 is TGCAGCGTCCTCGACCGGGACAGGGTCTATGGCTACACCTTC. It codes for CSVLDRDRVYGYTF.

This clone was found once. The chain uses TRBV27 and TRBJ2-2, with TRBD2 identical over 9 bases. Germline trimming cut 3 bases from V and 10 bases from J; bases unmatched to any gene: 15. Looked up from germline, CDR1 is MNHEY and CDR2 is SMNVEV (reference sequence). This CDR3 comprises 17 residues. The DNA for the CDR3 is TGTGCCAGCAGTTTGGATAGGCTAGCGGGACCGAATAAGGAGCTGTTTTTT. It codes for CASSLDRLAGPNKELFF.

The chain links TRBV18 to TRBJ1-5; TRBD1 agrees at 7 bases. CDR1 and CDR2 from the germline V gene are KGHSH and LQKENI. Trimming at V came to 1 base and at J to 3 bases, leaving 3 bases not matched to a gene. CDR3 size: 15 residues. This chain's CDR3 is CASSPQQGDNQPQHF. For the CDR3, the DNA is TGTGCCAGCTCACCACAGCAGGGGGACAATCAGCCCCAGCATTTT.

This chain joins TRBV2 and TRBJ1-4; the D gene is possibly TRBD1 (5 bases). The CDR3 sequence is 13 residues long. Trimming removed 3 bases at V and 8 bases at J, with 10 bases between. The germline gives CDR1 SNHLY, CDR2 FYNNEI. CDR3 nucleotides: TGTGCCAGCAGTGAGCTCAGGGTCGAAAAACTGTTTTTT. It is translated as CASSELRVEKLFF. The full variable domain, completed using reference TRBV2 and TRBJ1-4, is EPEVTQTPSHQVTQMGQEVILRCVPISNHLYFYWYRQILGQKVEFLVSFYNNEISEKSEIFDDQFSVERPDGSNFTLKIRSTKLEDSAMYFCASSELRVEKLFFGSGTQLSVL.

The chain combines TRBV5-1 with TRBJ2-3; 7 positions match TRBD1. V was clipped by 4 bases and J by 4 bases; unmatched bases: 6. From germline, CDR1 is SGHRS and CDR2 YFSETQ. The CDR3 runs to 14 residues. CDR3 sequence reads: CASSLDRPPDTQYF. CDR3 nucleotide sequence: TGCGCCAGCAGCCTGGACAGGCCCCCAGATACGCAGTATTTT.

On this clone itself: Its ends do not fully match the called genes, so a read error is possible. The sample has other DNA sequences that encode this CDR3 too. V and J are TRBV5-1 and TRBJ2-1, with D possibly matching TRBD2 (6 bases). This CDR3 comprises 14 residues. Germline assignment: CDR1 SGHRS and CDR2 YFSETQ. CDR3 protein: CASRAGLPTNEQFF. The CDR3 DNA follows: TGTGCCAGCAGGGCGGGACTGCCCACCAATGAGCAGTTCTTC.

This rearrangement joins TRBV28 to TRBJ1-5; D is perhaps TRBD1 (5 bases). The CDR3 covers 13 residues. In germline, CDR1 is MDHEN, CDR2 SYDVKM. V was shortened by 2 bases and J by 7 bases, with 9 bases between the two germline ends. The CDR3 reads CASSLGWGQPQHF. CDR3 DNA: TGTGCCAGCAGTTTAGGATGGGGCCAGCCCCAGCATTTT.

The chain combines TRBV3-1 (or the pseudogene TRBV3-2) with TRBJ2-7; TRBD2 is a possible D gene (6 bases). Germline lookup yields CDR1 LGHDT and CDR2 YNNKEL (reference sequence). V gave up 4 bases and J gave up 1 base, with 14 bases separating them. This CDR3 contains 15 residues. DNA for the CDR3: TGTGCCAGCAGCCCCTTGGAGGGCTTGTCCTACGAGCAGTACTTC. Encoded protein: CASSPLEGLSYEQYF.

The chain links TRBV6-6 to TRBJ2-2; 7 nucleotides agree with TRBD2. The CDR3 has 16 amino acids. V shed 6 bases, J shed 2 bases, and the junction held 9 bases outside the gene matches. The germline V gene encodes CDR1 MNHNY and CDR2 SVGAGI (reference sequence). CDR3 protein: CASSPQASGNTGELFF. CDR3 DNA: TGTGCCAGCAGCCCGCAGGCTAGCGGTAACACCGGGGAGCTGTTTTTT.

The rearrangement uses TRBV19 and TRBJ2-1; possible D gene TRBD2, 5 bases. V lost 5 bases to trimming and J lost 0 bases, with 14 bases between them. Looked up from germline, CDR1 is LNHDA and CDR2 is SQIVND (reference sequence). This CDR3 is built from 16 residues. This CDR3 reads CASSLPGESSYNEQFF. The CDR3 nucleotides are TGTGCCAGTAGTCTCCCCGGGGAGAGCTCCTACAATGAGCAGTTCTTC.

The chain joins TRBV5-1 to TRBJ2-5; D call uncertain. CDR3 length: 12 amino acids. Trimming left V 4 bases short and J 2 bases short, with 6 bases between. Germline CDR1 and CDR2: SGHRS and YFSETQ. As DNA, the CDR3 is TGCGCCAGCAGCCAACATCAAGAGACCCAGTACTTC. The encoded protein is CASSQHQETQYF.

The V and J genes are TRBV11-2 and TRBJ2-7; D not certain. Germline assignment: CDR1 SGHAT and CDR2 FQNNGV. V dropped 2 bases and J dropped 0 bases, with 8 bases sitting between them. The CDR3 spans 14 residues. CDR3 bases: TGTGCCAGCAGCTTAACCGTGAGCTCCTACGAGCAGTACTTC. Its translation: CASSLTVSSYEQYF.

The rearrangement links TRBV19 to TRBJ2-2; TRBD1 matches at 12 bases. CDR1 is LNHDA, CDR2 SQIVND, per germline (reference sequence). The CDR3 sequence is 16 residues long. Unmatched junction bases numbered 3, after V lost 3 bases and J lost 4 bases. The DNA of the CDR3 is TGTGCCAGTAGTATCGGGACAGGGGGCCTCACCGGGGAGCTGTTTTTT. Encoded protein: CASSIGTGGLTGELFF. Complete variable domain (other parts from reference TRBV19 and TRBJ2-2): DGGITQSPKYLFRKEGQNVTLSCEQNLNHDAMYWYRQDPGQGLRLIYYSQIVNDFQKGDIAEGYSVSREKKESFPLTVTSAQKNPTAFYLCASSIGTGGLTGELFFGEGSRLTVL.

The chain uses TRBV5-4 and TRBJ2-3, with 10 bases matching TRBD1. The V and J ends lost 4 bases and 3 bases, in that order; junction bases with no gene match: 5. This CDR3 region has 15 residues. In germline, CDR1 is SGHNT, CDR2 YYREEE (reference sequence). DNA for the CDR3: TGTGCCAGCAGCAGACCGGGACAGGGGACAGATACGCAGTATTTT. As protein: CASSRPGQGTDTQYF.

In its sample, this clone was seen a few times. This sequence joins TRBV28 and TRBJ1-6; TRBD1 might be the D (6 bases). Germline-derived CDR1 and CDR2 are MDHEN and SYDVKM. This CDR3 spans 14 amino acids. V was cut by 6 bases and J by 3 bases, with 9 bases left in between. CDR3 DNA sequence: TGTGCCAGCAGGCCACAGGGCTATAATTCACCCCTCCACTTT. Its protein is CASRPQGYNSPLHF.

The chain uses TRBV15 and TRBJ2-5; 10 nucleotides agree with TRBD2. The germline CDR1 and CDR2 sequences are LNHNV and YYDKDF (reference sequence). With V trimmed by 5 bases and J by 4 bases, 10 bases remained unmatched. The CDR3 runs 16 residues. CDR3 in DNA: TGTGCCACCAGCGCCTTAAGCGGGAGGGGCGGAGAGACCCAGTACTTC. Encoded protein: CATSALSGRGGETQYF.